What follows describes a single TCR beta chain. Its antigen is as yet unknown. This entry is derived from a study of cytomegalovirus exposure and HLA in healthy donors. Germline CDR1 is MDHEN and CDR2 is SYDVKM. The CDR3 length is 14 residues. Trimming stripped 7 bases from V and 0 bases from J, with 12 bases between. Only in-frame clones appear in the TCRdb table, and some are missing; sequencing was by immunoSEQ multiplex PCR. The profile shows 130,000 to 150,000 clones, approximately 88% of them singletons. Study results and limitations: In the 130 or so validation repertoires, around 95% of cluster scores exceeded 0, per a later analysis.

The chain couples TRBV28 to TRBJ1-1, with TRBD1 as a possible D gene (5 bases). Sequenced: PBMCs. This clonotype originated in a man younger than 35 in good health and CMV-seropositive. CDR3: CASTETAMNTEAFF. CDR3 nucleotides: TGTGCCAGCACCGAGACAGCGATGAACACTGAAGCTTTCTTT.